A single sample is the source of the 24 T cell receptor beta chains below, sequenced in a study of monozygotic twins with inflammatory bowel disease. TCRdb reprocessed the 5' RACE reads; each CDR3 protein has one entry and no DNA is given. In total, the table holds over 100,000 distinct CDR3 sequences. The sample comprised blood. These receptors all come from a human donor with ulcerative colitis or Crohn's disease, or a healthy co-twin of an affected twin (not recorded which).

The rearrangement joins TRBV5-6 to TRBJ1-2; TCRdb proposes TRBD1, but this gene call is untestable without DNA. CDR3 length: 13 residues. CDR1 is SGHDT and CDR2 is YYEEEE in the germline V gene. CDR3 loop: CASSIGLSGGYTF.

This chain connects TRBV28 to TRBJ1-5; absent DNA, TCRdb's TRBD1 call cannot be checked. Per the germline V gene, CDR1 is MDHEN and CDR2 is SYDVKM. The CDR3 totals 13 residues. CDR3 sequence: CASGPTAPRTQHF.

The chain carries TRBV7-8 and TRBJ1-1. Germline V gene lookup returns CDR1 SGHVS and CDR2 FQNEAQ. The length of the CDR3 is 16 residues. The CDR3 region is CASSQHGREVNTEAFF.

J is TRBJ1-4 and V is TRBV28; TCRdb indicates TRBD1, and absent DNA this call remains unverified. The germline V gene has CDR1 MDHEN and CDR2 SYDVKM. The CDR3 sequence is 16 residues long. CDR3 residues: CASSFPRRVTNEKLFF. Complete variable domain (other parts from reference TRBV28 and TRBJ1-4): DVKVTQSSRYLVKRTGEKVFLECVQDMDHENMFWYRQDPGLGLRLIYFSYDVKMKEKGDIPEGYSVSREKKERFSLILESASTNQTSMYLCASSFPRRVTNEKLFFGSGTQLSVL.

This chain connects TRBV7-8 to TRBJ2-1; TCRdb's D call, TRBD1, is unchecked because there is no DNA. This CDR3 comprises 15 residues. Germline CDR1 is SGHVS and CDR2 is FQNEAQ. CDR3 sequence reads: CASSLASGTYNEQFF.

The rearrangement uses TRBV2 and TRBJ2-1; lacking DNA, the TRBD2 call made by TCRdb goes unchecked. The CDR3 contains 15 residues. Germline CDR1 reads SNHLY; CDR2 reads FYNNEI. The CDR3 protein is CASSVQAGGGNEQFF.

The chain couples TRBV5-4 to TRBJ1-2; TCRdb gives TRBD1 as the D gene, but with no DNA this cannot be confirmed. The CDR3 length is 15 residues. Germline CDR1 reads SGHNT; CDR2 reads YYREEE (reference sequence). The chain's CDR3 is CASSWTGTFVSGYTF. Full variable domain (missing parts from reference TRBV5-4 and TRBJ1-2): ETGVTQSPTHLIKTRGQQVTLRCSSQSGHNTVSWYQQALGQGPQFIFQYYREEENGRGNFPPRFSGLQFPNYSSELNVNALELDDSALYLCASSWTGTFVSGYTFGSGTRLTVV.

The rearrangement joins TRBV6-5 to TRBJ2-6; TCRdb names TRBD1, which stays unverified in the absence of DNA. The CDR3 is 18 amino acids. CDR1 MNHEY and CDR2 SVGAGI come from the germline V gene. This chain's CDR3 is CASSYDRPTGTGANVLTF.

V gene TRBV6-5 combines with J gene TRBJ2-1. This CDR3 region has 16 residues. Germline V lookup: CDR1 MNHEY, CDR2 SVGAGI. The CDR3: CASSTNDGYFYNEQFF.

This chain links TRBV7-8 with TRBJ1-1; the TCRdb D gene call, TRBD1, has no DNA to confirm it. This CDR3 spans 20 amino acids. Per the germline V gene, CDR1 is SGHVS and CDR2 is FQNEAQ. The CDR3 is CASSLLIADPGWGTNTEAFF.

The V call is TRBV7-2, the J call TRBJ2-1. CDR3 length: 12 residues. Germline V gene sequence: CDR1 SGHTA, CDR2 FQGNSA. CDR3 residues: CASSFTRNRQFF.

This CDR3 is CATSRDSDGNSPLHF. This chain joins TRBV15 and TRBJ1-6. The CDR3 covers 15 residues. From germline, CDR1 is LNHNV and CDR2 YYDKDF (reference sequence).

The rearrangement links TRBV4-3 to TRBJ1-4. CDR3 size: 14 residues. CDR1 and CDR2 from the germline V gene are LGHNA and YSLEER. CDR3 amino acids: CASSQDGSYEKLFF.

This chain uses TRBV5-1 with TRBJ2-1; the D call of TRBD1 rests on TCRdb alone, since no DNA is present to check it. Germline V gives CDR1 SGHRS, CDR2 YFSETQ. The CDR3 totals 15 residues. Here the CDR3 reads CASSNRGENYNEQFF.

The J gene is TRBJ2-3, the V gene TRBV7-9. This CDR3 has 15 amino acids. Germline-derived CDR1 and CDR2 are SEHNR and FQNEAQ (reference sequence). CDR3 loop: CASSPPLKSTDTQYF.

The chain is built from TRBV6-5 and TRBJ2-1; with no DNA, the TCRdb D assignment of TRBD2 cannot be verified. The CDR3 sequence is 16 residues long. The germline V gene has CDR1 MNHEY and CDR2 SVGAGI. CDR3 sequence reads: CASSYFSGGINNEQFF.

The rearrangement links TRBV6-2 or TRBV6-3 to TRBJ2-2; there is no DNA to check the TCRdb D call of TRBD1. There are 15 residues in the CDR3. Germline V CDR1 and CDR2: MNHEY, SVGEGT. CDR3 protein: CASTPWGHRTGELFF.

The V gene is TRBV28, the J gene TRBJ1-4; the TCRdb D gene call, TRBD1, has no DNA to confirm it. The CDR3 has 19 amino acids. The germline gives CDR1 MDHEN, CDR2 SYDVKM. This CDR3 reads CASSSGQGALFATNEKLFF.

This chain joins TRBV24-1 and TRBJ2-1; lacking DNA, the TRBD2 call made by TCRdb goes unchecked. The germline V gene has CDR1 KGHDR and CDR2 SFDVKD. The CDR3 loop spans 16 amino acids. CDR3 sequence reads: CATSVPSSGDYNEQFF.

The chain employs TRBV18 and TRBJ1-3. The germline V gene encodes CDR1 KGHSH and CDR2 LQKENI. The CDR3 totals 14 residues. This CDR3 reads CASSPPGLRNTIYF.

The CDR3 is CSTPAPSPGVEKLFF. V is TRBV20-1 and J is TRBJ1-4; TCRdb designates TRBD1, a call that cannot be tested without DNA. The CDR3 contains 15 residues. Germline V gene sequence: CDR1 DFQATT, CDR2 SNEGSKA (reference sequence).

The CDR3 sequence: CASSPTHTDTQYF. This chain uses TRBV18 with TRBJ2-3. The CDR3 has 13 residues. Germline V gene lookup returns CDR1 KGHSH and CDR2 LQKENI.

The V gene is TRBV7-9, the J gene TRBJ1-5; absent DNA, TCRdb's TRBD1 call cannot be checked. Germline V CDR1 and CDR2: SEHNR, FQNEAQ (reference sequence). This CDR3 is built from 15 residues. CDR3 protein: CASSTDSSSNQPQHF.

The chain combines TRBV6-1 with TRBJ2-2; TCRdb's D call, TRBD2, is unchecked because there is no DNA. Germline V CDR1 and CDR2: MNHNS, SASEGT. The CDR3 has 15 amino acids. The CDR3 is CASSPGTSLSGELFF.